The entry below describes one TCR beta chain. Generated by immunoSEQ multiplex PCR, the TCRdb table keeps only in-frame clones and is missing some. The data hold 140,000 to 150,000 clones, with approximately 85% observed a single time. These data belong to a study of T cell responses to AZD1222 COVID-19 vaccine. This CDR3 is 14 amino acids long. Germline V CDR1 and CDR2: MNHEY, SMNVEV (reference sequence). V dropped 5 bases and J dropped 4; count of bases not matched to a gene: 3. The TCR comes from an adult in good health. The chain joins TRBV27 to TRBJ2-7; 12 bases align to TRBD2. This material consisted of peripheral blood, taken on day 0 of AZD1222 vaccination. The CDR3 loop reads CASSTGTSGYEQYF. The CDR3 DNA follows: TGTGCCAGCAGTACCGGGACTAGCGGGTACGAGCAGTACTTC.